This T cell receptor beta chain was observed in a study of blood T cell repertoires in COVID-19. Study information: T cells, B-cell-depleted T cells, or PBMCs provided the cDNA or gDNA that served as material.

Produced via immunoSEQ multiplex PCR; TCRdb's table is partial and in-frame only. Here the sample spans around 230,000 clones, approximately 85% being singletons. Trimming stripped 4 bases from V and 8 bases from J, with 9 bases between. The CDR3 has 12 amino acids. In germline, CDR1 is SGHNT, CDR2 YYREEE (reference sequence). Sequenced material: peripheral blood. The receptor was isolated from a man in his fifties or sixties with COVID-19, enrolled during active disease. The chain combines TRBV5-4 with TRBJ1-4; no firm D call. The CDR3 loop is CASSGSEEKLFF. The CDR3 DNA reads as TGTGCCAGCAGCGGCAGTGAAGAAAAACTGTTTTTT.